Following are 21 T cell receptor beta chains from one sample sequenced in a study of blood T cell repertoires in COVID-19. Libraries were prepared by immunoSEQ multiplex PCR; TCRdb keeps only in-frame clonotypes and omits some of them. The repertoire holds some 27,000 clones, with about 90% as singletons. The sequencing sample was made of peripheral blood. Receptor source: a human donor in a cohort sampled during active COVID-19.

CDR3 amino acids: CASIGGLNYGYTF. In nucleotides, the CDR3 is TGTGCCAGCATCGGGGGGCTTAACTATGGCTACACCTTC. This chain links TRBV6-5 with TRBJ1-2, with a possible D match to TRBD1 (6 bases). The CDR3 extends over 13 amino acids. V gave up 7 bases and J gave up 1 base, with 10 bases separating them. Germline V CDR1 and CDR2: MNHEY, SVGAGI.

The chain joins TRBV7-8 to TRBJ2-2; D perhaps matches TRBD2 (5 bases). The CDR3 consists of 16 residues. V lost 3 bases and J lost 4, with 15 bases in between. In germline, CDR1 is SGHVS, CDR2 FQNEAQ. The CDR3 spells CASSFPSLWSTGELFF. CDR3 DNA sequence: TGTGCCAGCAGCTTCCCTAGCCTCTGGTCCACCGGGGAGCTGTTTTTT. Complete variable domain (other parts from reference TRBV7-8 and TRBJ2-2): GAGVSQSPRYKVAKRGQDVALRCDPISGHVSLFWYQQALGQGPEFLTYFQNEAQLDKSGLPSDRFFAERPEGSVSTLKIQRTQQEDSAVYLCASSFPSLWSTGELFFGEGSRLTVL.

The chain is built from TRBV9 and TRBJ2-1; D possibly corresponds to TRBD2 (5 bases). This CDR3 is built from 12 residues. The germline V and J ends were trimmed by 3 bases and 8 bases, with 9 bases remaining between them. Germline-derived CDR1 and CDR2 are SGDLS and YYNGEE. CDR3 amino acids: CASSAEGDEQFF. In DNA, the CDR3 is TGTGCCAGCAGCGCCGAGGGCGATGAGCAGTTCTTC.

The gene calls are TRBV6-1 and TRBJ2-3, with 8 bases that match TRBD2. The germline CDR1 and CDR2 sequences are MNHNS and SASEGT. CDR3 length equals 15 residues. J was trimmed by 1 base and V by 2 bases; bases with no gene match: 2. The CDR3 is CASSEFGGGTDTQYF. CDR3 DNA sequence: TGTGCCAGCAGTGAATTCGGGGGGGGCACAGATACGCAGTATTTT.

CDR3 coding DNA: TGTGCCAGCAGTTTCCGACAGGGGCGTTTTTCACCCCTCCACTTT. Translation gives CASSFRQGRFSPLHF. V gene TRBV6-5 combines with J gene TRBJ1-6, with 8 bases fitting TRBD1. There are 15 residues in the CDR3. The J segment lost 9 bases and the V segment lost 4 bases, leaving 8 bases of the junction unmatched. Germline CDR1 reads MNHEY; CDR2 reads SVGAGI.

This clone has just a few counts. The chain is built from TRBV15 and TRBJ1-5; TRBD1 matches at 10 bases. Looked up from germline, CDR1 is LNHNV and CDR2 is YYDKDF (reference sequence). Trimming cost V 3 bases and J 4 bases; bases outside gene matches: 6. The CDR3 is made up of 16 amino acids. CDR3 loop: CATSSWDRGLNQPQHF. The CDR3 DNA follows: TGTGCCACCAGCAGCTGGGACAGGGGATTAAATCAGCCCCAGCATTTT.

The chain carries TRBV7-2 and TRBJ1-1; the D is unclear. This CDR3 has 13 amino acids. Trimming took off 4 bases at V and 1 base at J, with 7 bases between the two ends. Looked up from germline, CDR1 is SGHTA and CDR2 is FQGNSA. The CDR3 nucleotides read TGTGCCAGCAGCTCCCCCGGGAACACTGAAGCTTTCTTT. Encoded protein: CASSSPGNTEAFF.

This chain connects TRBV7-9 to TRBJ2-3; D is ambiguous. The CDR3 is 12 residues long. The V end lost 5 bases, the J end lost 2 bases, and 5 bases lay between the germline ends. Germline assignment: CDR1 SEHNR and CDR2 FQNEAQ (reference sequence). CDR3 residues: CASSPNTDTQYF. The CDR3 DNA sequence: TGTGCCAGCAGCCCTAACACAGATACGCAGTATTTT.

The chain carries TRBV3-1 (or the pseudogene TRBV3-2) and TRBJ2-6, with 11 nucleotides matching TRBD2. The CDR3 consists of 20 residues. Germline V gene data show CDR1 as LGHDT and CDR2 as YNNKEL (reference sequence). Losses at the gene ends were 3 bases for V and 0 bases for J; bases not matched to a gene: 10. The CDR3, as DNA: TGTGCCAGCAGCCACCGACTAGCGGGGTGGCTGAGCTCTGGGGCCAACGTCCTGACTTTC. It encodes CASSHRLAGWLSSGANVLTF.

V gene TRBV2 combines with J gene TRBJ2-2, with 7 nucleotides matching TRBD1. The germline CDR1 and CDR2 sequences are SNHLY and FYNNEI. V lost 4 bases and J lost 6; bases outside the gene matches: 5. The CDR3 has 14 residues. The CDR3 here is CASSADRDPGELFF. Here the CDR3 DNA reads TGTGCCAGCAGTGCTGACAGGGATCCCGGGGAGCTGTTTTTT.

This clone was picked up one time. The chain couples TRBV6-6 to TRBJ1-1, with D unresolved. The V gene's germline CDR1 is MNHNY and CDR2 SVGAGI (reference sequence). The CDR3 sequence is 12 residues long. The ends were cut back, 5 bases at V and 1 base at J, with 5 bases in the middle. For the CDR3, the DNA is TGTGCCAGCAGTACGGGGAACACTGAAGCTTTCTTT. As protein: CASSTGNTEAFF.

V is TRBV30 and J is TRBJ1-2; D not certain. The V and J ends lost 2 bases and 4 bases respectively, with 5 bases between them. The germline V gene has CDR1 GTSNPN and CDR2 SVGIG (reference sequence). This CDR3 has 11 amino acids. CDR3 in DNA: TGTGCCTGGAGTTTATCCTATGGCTACACCTTC. Residues: CAWSLSYGYTF.

The chain uses TRBV3-1 (or the pseudogene TRBV3-2) and TRBJ1-2; D is possibly TRBD1 (5 bases). V lost 9 bases, J lost 2 bases, and 16 bases lay in between. The CDR3 is 14 amino acids. Germline V CDR1 and CDR2: LGHDT, YNNKEL (reference sequence). The CDR3 DNA is TGTGCCAGTCGGGCCCGGGGGTCCAACTATGGCTACACCTTC. Protein sequence: CASRARGSNYGYTF.

The V call is TRBV3-1 (or the pseudogene TRBV3-2), the J call TRBJ2-1, with a weak D call TRBD1 (5 bases). This CDR3 spans 14 amino acids. The germline V gene has CDR1 LGHDT and CDR2 YNNKEL (reference sequence). V gave up 5 bases and J gave up 9 bases, with 17 bases separating them. DNA of the CDR3: TGTGCCAGCAGCTTCCTACGAAGGGGCACTGAGCAGTTCTTC. Residues: CASSFLRRGTEQFF.

The V gene is TRBV4-1, the J gene TRBJ1-1, with 7 bases matching TRBD1. This CDR3 has 15 amino acids. V was pared by 4 bases and J by 5 bases, with 10 bases of the junction left unmatched. CDR1 is MGHRA, CDR2 YSYEKL, per germline. The CDR3 DNA reads TGCGCCAGCAGCCTAGAAATGACAGGGTGGACTGAAGCTTTCTTT. Its protein is CASSLEMTGWTEAFF.

The CDR3 sequence: CASSPQGAIGYGYTF. The CDR3 DNA is TGCGCCAGCAGCCCACAGGGGGCGATCGGCTATGGCTACACCTTC. This sequence joins TRBV5-1 and TRBJ1-2; 9 bases line up with TRBD1. The germline gives CDR1 SGHRS, CDR2 YFSETQ. Losses at the gene ends were 4 bases for V and 4 bases for J; bases not matched to a gene: 8. CDR3 length equals 15 residues.

The J gene is TRBJ1-2, the V gene TRBV9; 7 nucleotides align to TRBD1. Germline values: CDR1 SGDLS, CDR2 YYNGEE. Germline trimming cut 0 bases from V and 3 bases from J; bases unmatched to any gene: 11. This CDR3 is built from 17 residues. CDR3 in DNA: TGTGCCAGCAGCGTAGCTACAGGGGAAATAGGAGACTATGGCTACACCTTC. It specifies CASSVATGEIGDYGYTF.

The table lists this clone with a few counts. The chain carries TRBV10-3 and TRBJ1-1; 8 bases are shared with TRBD1. V shed 7 bases, J shed 3 bases, and the junction held 7 bases outside the gene matches. The CDR3 is 14 residues long. The germline V gene encodes CDR1 ENHRY and CDR2 SYGVKD. CDR3 region: CAINGQGLDTEAFF. The CDR3 region has the DNA TGTGCCATCAACGGACAGGGTTTGGACACTGAAGCTTTCTTT.

The chain links TRBV24-1 to TRBJ2-7, with TRBD1 identical over 9 bases. Germline CDR1 is KGHDR and CDR2 is SFDVKD. V lost 7 bases and J lost 2; bases outside the gene matches: 5. The CDR3 is 14 residues long. CDR3 DNA: TGTGCCACCAGAGCCGGGACAGGGACCTACGAGCAGTACTTC. Translating it yields CATRAGTGTYEQYF.

The J gene is TRBJ2-7, the V gene TRBV6-4, with TRBD2 matching 10 bases. V lost 0 bases and J lost 8; bases outside the gene matches: 7. The V gene's germline CDR1 is MRHNA and CDR2 SNTAGT. The CDR3 extends over 15 amino acids. Written as DNA, the CDR3 is TGTGCCAGCAGTGACTCGAAACTAGCGGGGCGGCAGCAGTACTTC. Translated: CASSDSKLAGRQQYF.

The gene calls are TRBV6-5 and TRBJ2-5, with D possibly being TRBD2 (6 bases). V was cut by 11 bases and J by 5 bases, with 15 bases left in between. CDR3 length: 12 amino acids. Germline V lookup: CDR1 MNHEY, CDR2 SVGAGI. The CDR3 loop reads CAGGGTGETQYF. In DNA, the CDR3 is TGTGCCGGAGGAGGGACGGGGGAGACCCAGTACTTC.